Listed below are T cell receptor beta chains from one sample, sequenced in a study of blood T cell repertoires in COVID-19. Measured with immunoSEQ multiplex PCR; TCRdb has only the in-frame clones, and not every one. The repertoire includes approximately 210,000 clones, about 88% of them detected once, and 5.5% to 7% sits in the top ten. The material sequenced was peripheral blood. Every receptor here comes from a middle-aged woman who had recovered from COVID-19. Both conserved end residues are part of each CDR3. A D gene is named only where the DNA matches it firmly. Clone size is not always given. Where it is, it says once, few, many or a class for expanded clones.

D gene	V gene	J gene	clone size	CDR3 DNA	CDR3 protein
TRBD1	TRBV11-3	TRBJ1-3	few	TGTGCCAGCAGCCCTGGACAGGGAGGCTCTGGAAACACCATATATTTT	CASSPGQGGSGNTIYF
TRBD1	TRBV7-9	TRBJ1-2	-	TGTGCCAGCAGCTTCCAGGGGGACTATGGCTACACCTTC	CASSFQGDYGYTF
TRBD2	TRBV7-9	TRBJ2-3	-	TGTGCCAGCGGACTAGCGGGGTGGGATACGCAGTATTTT	CASGLAGWDTQYF
-	TRBV27	TRBJ2-7	-	TGTGCCAGCAGTTTACTCGGGGGCTACGAGCAGTACTTC	CASSLLGGYEQYF
-	TRBV28	TRBJ2-7	-	TGTGCCAGCAGTCCCCTCGGGGACTACGAGCAGTACTTC	CASSPLGDYEQYF
TRBD1	TRBV6-5	TRBJ1-1	-	TGTGCCAGCAGCCACCGGGACAGGGGTGGCACTGAAGCTTTCTTT	CASSHRDRGGTEAFF
-	TRBV3-1/TRBV3-2	TRBJ2-7	-	TGTGCCAGCAGCCTTAGTTACGAGCAGTACTTC	CASSLSYEQYF
TRBD2	TRBV5-4	TRBJ2-3	-	TGTGCCAGCAGATCACTATGGTCTAGCGGGAGGATGGATACGCAGTATTTT	CASRSLWSSGRMDTQYF
TRBD1	TRBV27	TRBJ1-5	-	TGTGCCAGCAGTTTGGGGACAGGGAGCAATCAGCCCCAGCATTTT	CASSLGTGSNQPQHF
-	TRBV19	TRBJ2-6	-	TGTGCCAGTAGTACGGACTCCCGCAGAGGGGCCAACGTCCTGACTTTC	CASSTDSRRGANVLTF
-	TRBV4-1	TRBJ1-6	once	TGCGCCAGCAGCCAAGCGCAACTTGGGGAGCCGGACTATTCACCCCTCCACTTT	CASSQAQLGEPDYSPLHF
-	TRBV27	TRBJ2-2	-	TGTGCCAGCAGTTTTTTATCGGGTGTCGCCGGGGAGCTGTTTTTT	CASSFLSGVAGELFF
-	TRBV6-5	TRBJ2-7	-	TGTGCCAGCAGTTACGGGACACCGACCTACGAGCAGTACTTC	CASSYGTPTYEQYF
TRBD1	TRBV29-1	TRBJ1-1	-	TGCAGCGTAAAGGGACAGAATTTGAACACTGAAGCTTTCTTT	CSVKGQNLNTEAFF
TRBD1	TRBV19	TRBJ2-5	-	TGTGCCAGTAGTATAGCCGGGACAGGGGTTCAAGAGACCCAGTACTTC	CASSIAGTGVQETQYF
-	TRBV19	TRBJ2-5	-	TGTGCCACCACCGGGACTCCGTGGCAAGAGACCCAGTACTTC	CATTGTPWQETQYF
-	TRBV6-5	TRBJ2-2	-	TGTGCCAGCAGTTACTCAGGAGCCCCGAACACCGGGGAGCTGTTTTTT	CASSYSGAPNTGELFF
-	TRBV5-6	TRBJ2-7	few	TGTGCCAGCAGCTTGGGCAGCTCCTACGAGCAGTACTTC	CASSLGSSYEQYF
-	TRBV6-4	TRBJ1-6	-	TGTGCCAGCAGTGGAGGTTCTCATAATTCACCCCTCCACTTT	CASSGGSHNSPLHF
TRBD2	TRBV18	TRBJ2-1	-	TGTGCCAGCTCACCAGGGACTAGCGGGCCCAAGGATGAGCAGTTCTTC	CASSPGTSGPKDEQFF
-	TRBV28	TRBJ2-2	-	TGTGCCAGCCTTGAACAGCCGAACACCGGGGAGCTGTTTTTT	CASLEQPNTGELFF
-	TRBV19	TRBJ2-1	-	TGTGCCAGTAGTATTTACGGGAGATCTGACAATGAGCAGTTCTTC	CASSIYGRSDNEQFF
TRBD1	TRBV11-3	TRBJ1-5	few	TGTGCCAGCAGCTTCGAGGGGGCTCGGGGCAATCAGCCCCAGCATTTT	CASSFEGARGNQPQHF
-	TRBV6-5	TRBJ2-6	-	TGTGCCAGCACCCAAGACAGCTCTGGGGCCAACGTCCTGACTTTC	CASTQDSSGANVLTF
TRBD1	TRBV4-3	TRBJ2-2	-	TGCGCCAGCAGCCTAGGGACAGCTAACACCGGGGAGCTGTTTTTT	CASSLGTANTGELFF
-	TRBV19	TRBJ2-1	-	TGTGCCAGCAGAACCGGGACTTCCCTCTACAATGAGCAGTTCTTC	CASRTGTSLYNEQFF
TRBD1	TRBV7-2	TRBJ2-1	once	TGTGCCAGCAGCTCGCCCGGGACAGGGTACAATGAGCAGTTCTTC	CASSSPGTGYNEQFF
TRBD1	TRBV29-1	TRBJ2-2	once	TGCAGCGTCCGGGGACAGGGCATTTCGGGCGGGGAGCTGTTTTTT	CSVRGQGISGGELFF
TRBD1	TRBV12-3/TRBV12-4	TRBJ1-2	-	TGTGCCAGCAGAGACAGGGGGGCCTATGGCTACACCTTC	CASRDRGAYGYTF
-	TRBV7-9	TRBJ2-2	-	TGTGCCAGCAGCTTAAAGTCTCGGGACACCGGGGAGCTGTTTTTT	CASSLKSRDTGELFF
TRBD2	TRBV14	TRBJ2-1	-	TGTGCCAGCAGCCCGGGGACTAGTGGCAATGAGCAGTTCTTC	CASSPGTSGNEQFF
TRBD2	TRBV7-2	TRBJ2-7	-	TGTGCCAGCAGCTTCCCGAGTCTAGCGGGAGTTAGCTCCTACGAGCAGTACTTC	CASSFPSLAGVSSYEQYF
TRBD1	TRBV4-3	TRBJ1-4	-	TGCGCCAGCAGCCAAGGGTGGGACAGGGGAAATGAAAAACTGTTTTTT	CASSQGWDRGNEKLFF
-	TRBV28	TRBJ1-2	-	TGTGCCAGCAGTCCCTGGACAGCCACGCAACACTATGGCTACACCTTC	CASSPWTATQHYGYTF
TRBD2	TRBV9	TRBJ2-1	-	TGTGCCAGCAGCGTAGTAGCGTGGGGACTAGCGGGAGCCCTGTACAATGAGCAGTTCTTC	CASSVVAWGLAGALYNEQFF
-	TRBV12-3/TRBV12-4	TRBJ2-5	-	TGTGCCAGCAGTTTATTCTCGGAGACCCAGTACTTC	CASSLFSETQYF
-	TRBV12-3/TRBV12-4	TRBJ1-1	-	TGTGCCAGCAGCCGGAACTCGGGAGAAGCTTTCTTT	CASSRNSGEAFF
-	TRBV24-1	TRBJ1-4	-	TGTGCCACCAGTGACTCCGGGGGGACCAATGAAAAACTGTTTTTT	CATSDSGGTNEKLFF
-	TRBV30	TRBJ1-2	-	TGTGCCTGGAGTGCGGGGAGTTATGGCTACACCTTC	CAWSAGSYGYTF
TRBD1	TRBV3-1/TRBV3-2	TRBJ1-5	-	TGTGCCAGCAGCCAAGGAGGAACCGGGACAGGGGATCAGCCCCAGCATTTT	CASSQGGTGTGDQPQHF
TRBD2	TRBV11-2	TRBJ2-1	-	TGTGCCAGCAGCTTCGCTAGCGGAGACTACTACAATGAGCAGTTCTTC	CASSFASGDYYNEQFF
TRBD2	TRBV13	TRBJ2-1	-	TGTGCCAGCATCCGTGCAGCGGGAGTGAATGAGCAGTTCTTC	CASIRAAGVNEQFF
TRBD2	TRBV5-1	TRBJ2-7	-	TGCGCCAGCAGCAGCGGGGGGCTCTCTCAAGCCTACGAGCAGTACTTC	CASSSGGLSQAYEQYF
-	TRBV7-9	TRBJ1-5	once	TGTGCCAGCAGCTTAGGGGGAGATCAGCCCCAGCATTTT	CASSLGGDQPQHF
-	TRBV27	TRBJ1-1	-	TGTGCCAGCAGTCCACAAGAATCCTGGAACACTGAAGCTTTCTTT	CASSPQESWNTEAFF
TRBD2	TRBV3-1/TRBV3-2	TRBJ2-3	-	TGTGCCAGCAGCCCTGCCGGACTAGCGGGAGATACGCAGTATTTT	CASSPAGLAGDTQYF
-	TRBV2	TRBJ1-2	-	TGTGCCAGCAGTGAAGTACAGCCCTGGTATGGCTACACCTTC	CASSEVQPWYGYTF
TRBD1	TRBV5-1	TRBJ2-3	-	TGCGCCAGCAGCTTGGGGTCCGGGGGACAGGGAGGAGATACGCAGTATTTT	CASSLGSGGQGGDTQYF
-	TRBV30	TRBJ2-7	-	TGTGCCTGGAGTGTAAGTCAGGGCTACGAGCAGTACTTC	CAWSVSQGYEQYF
TRBD1	TRBV6-5	TRBJ1-2	few	TGTGCCAGCAGCCTCGAAAGGACAGGGTTTGGCTACACCTTC	CASSLERTGFGYTF
-	TRBV6-5	TRBJ1-2	-	TGTGCCAGCAGTTACATCGGGGGGCGCATCTACACCTTC	CASSYIGGRIYTF
-	TRBV21-1	TRBJ2-5	once	TGTGCCAGCAGCAAAGTGGGATCCGACAGAGGTCCTTTGAGGCAAGAGACCCAGTACTTC	CASSKVGSDRGPLRQETQYF
-	TRBV4-3	TRBJ2-7	once	TGCGCCAGCAGCCAAGATCATGGACTTTCCTACGAGCAGTACTTC	CASSQDHGLSYEQYF
-	TRBV5-1	TRBJ1-1	-	TGCGCCAGCACAGAGGGTTTAAGCACTGAAGCTTTCTTT	CASTEGLSTEAFF
-	TRBV29-1	TRBJ1-1	-	TGCAGCGTCCGGCGGACAGTCTTGAACACTGAAGCTTTCTTT	CSVRRTVLNTEAFF
TRBD1	TRBV11-1	TRBJ2-3	-	TGTGCCAGCAGCCTGGACAGGGGTGGCACAGATACGCAGTATTTT	CASSLDRGGTDTQYF
-	TRBV7-2	TRBJ1-3	-	TGTGCCAGCAGCTTAGTGGGGCAGACCTCTGGAAACACCATATATTTT	CASSLVGQTSGNTIYF
TRBD1	TRBV7-9	TRBJ2-7	-	TGTGCCAGCAGCTTAGGAGACAGGGGGCTATACGAGCAGTACTTC	CASSLGDRGLYEQYF